This T cell receptor (beta chain) is from a study of cytomegalovirus exposure and HLA in healthy donors. Study results and limitations: In vitro testing confirmed a few CMV-associated chains as specific for CMV antigens. Reported performance of the classifier showed diagnosis of cytomegalovirus status with high specificity and sensitivity.

Researchers ran the PCR with 60 Vbeta and 13 Jbeta primers. Assay: immunoSEQ multiplex PCR; the TCRdb copy retains only in-frame clones and omits some. The sample contains fewer than 200,000 clones, about 76% of which appear only once. Regarding this clone: Its antigen remains unknown.

Germline V lookup: CDR1 SNHLY, CDR2 FYNNEI. The length of the CDR3 is 12 residues. Deletions cut 4 bases from V and 9 bases from J, with 10 bases between. This TCR was recovered from a woman aged 18-30 years in good health and CMV-seropositive. Sequencing was performed on PBMCs. This chain connects TRBV2 to TRBJ2-1; a weak D match, TRBD2 (5 bases). The CDR3 nucleotides are TGTGCCAGCAGTGGGACTGGATCTGAGCAGTTCTTC. This encodes CASSGTGSEQFF. Drawing the rest from reference TRBV2 and TRBJ2-1, the complete variable domain is EPEVTQTPSHQVTQMGQEVILRCVPISNHLYFYWYRQILGQKVEFLVSFYNNEISEKSEIFDDQFSVERPDGSNFTLKIRSTKLEDSAMYFCASSGTGSEQFFGPGTRLTVL.